This T cell receptor beta chain was recorded in a study of shared clonotypes between healthy human individuals. Study results and limitations: A handful of donors had 5% to 6.5% of their naive CD4 clonotypes in common. Researchers found naive subsets generally carried larger estimated richness than memory subsets.

Naive CD45RA+ and memory CD45RA-negative subsets were split from CD4+ cells. The V gene's germline CDR1 is MNHEY and CDR2 SVGAGI. The V gene end was trimmed by 6 bases and the J gene end by 5 bases; junction bases not matched to a gene: 9. The CDR3 extends over 14 amino acids. Authors' data handling: ImmunoSEQ only sent back junction sequences with no quality scores, so filtering was done differently. Some clones are missing from TCRdb's copy, which holds only in-frame ones; the method was immunoSEQ multiplex PCR. D and trimming come from the DNA, and the V and J calls and clone size come from that table. The sample lists roughly 2.5 million clones, roughly nine tenths seen once, with roughly 0.15% in the top ten. Concerning this clone: Its specificity is not known.

The TCR originated in a man aged 18 to 30 in good health. Input material: naive CD4+ T cells sorted from blood. Subset indicated: CD45RA+ positively selected. The chain uses TRBV6-5 and TRBJ2-5; TRBD1 agrees at 7 bases. CDR3 sequence reads: CASRRRGPPETQYF. The CDR3 bases are TGTGCCAGCAGGAGAAGGGGGCCCCCGGAGACCCAGTACTTC.